The next 5 T cell receptor beta chains were all read from a single sample in a study of control samples from healthy donors and cancer patients. Clones were sequenced by immunoSEQ multiplex PCR, and TCRdb holds only the in-frame ones, with some missing. The sample holds roughly 92,000 clones, about 89% seen once. The sequenced material came from blood. Receptors were obtained from a woman between 55 and 75 years old in good health.

V and J are TRBV7-2 and TRBJ2-5; D unresolved. The germline gives CDR1 SGHTA, CDR2 FQGNSA. This CDR3 has 13 residues. V was cut by 1 base and J by 4 bases, with 7 bases left in between. Written as DNA, the CDR3 is TGTGCCAGCAGCTTAGTATCTCGAGAGACCCAGTACTTC. Encoded protein: CASSLVSRETQYF.

V gene TRBV28 combines with J gene TRBJ2-2, with D possibly being TRBD1 or TRBD2 (5 bases each). V lost 10 bases to trimming and J lost 0 bases, with 9 bases between them. The CDR3 consists of 13 residues. Germline V CDR1 and CDR2: MDHEN, SYDVKM. CDR3 coding DNA: TGTGCCACGGGACCGTCGAACACCGGGGAGCTGTTTTTT. Protein product: CATGPSNTGELFF.

V gene TRBV6-4 combines with J gene TRBJ1-6; D uncertain. V lost 3 bases and J lost 5, with 5 bases in between. Germline-derived CDR1 and CDR2 are MRHNA and SNTAGT. The CDR3 runs to 13 residues. DNA of the CDR3: TGTGCCAGCAGTGAACAGCATAATTCACCCCTCCACTTT. Amino acid sequence: CASSEQHNSPLHF.

This chain joins TRBV28 and TRBJ1-2; 10 bases match TRBD1. The CDR3 has 15 residues. After removal of 5 bases from V and 7 bases from J, the junction contained 10 bases not matched to a gene. Per germline, CDR1 MDHEN and CDR2 SYDVKM. CDR3 protein: CASSKAGTGAAGYTF. In DNA, the CDR3 is TGTGCCAGCAGTAAAGCCGGGACAGGGGCGGCTGGCTACACCTTC.

This chain connects TRBV19 to TRBJ2-2, with a tentative D call TRBD1 (6 bases). CDR1 and CDR2 (germline): LNHDA, SQIVND (reference sequence). V was clipped by 0 bases and J by 7 bases, with 15 bases between them. The CDR3 is 16 amino acids. The CDR3 reads CASSIDPGRGVGELFF. The CDR3 DNA sequence: TGTGCCAGTAGTATAGATCCAGGCAGGGGTGTCGGGGAGCTGTTTTTT. Full variable domain (remainder filled in from reference TRBV19 and TRBJ2-2): DGGITQSPKYLFRKEGQNVTLSCEQNLNHDAMYWYRQDPGQGLRLIYYSQIVNDFQKGDIAEGYSVSREKKESFPLTVTSAQKNPTAFYLCASSIDPGRGVGELFFGEGSRLTVL.